Given below is one T cell receptor (beta chain) in context. This sample stems from a study of CD8 T cells in Susac syndrome. CD8+ and CD4+ T cells from blood underwent TCR beta sequencing, which was carried out in a high-throughput format. The multiple sclerosis controls were treatment-naive patients with relapsing-remitting disease that was stable or active. Reverse transcription of roughly 0.5 to 1 ug RNA used random hexamers. Amplification of the TCR beta CDR3 was carried out by immunoSEQ multiplex PCR, which spanned a total of 54 Vbeta and 13 Jbeta segments. Using its own MiXCR run on the immunoSEQ multiplex PCR reads, TCRdb lists one record per CDR3 protein. The data hold 100,000 to 150,000 distinct CDR3 sequences, with 90% to 95% observed a single time. The receptor comes from a human donor with multiple sclerosis. Specimen: CD4+ T cells from PBMCs.

Here the CDR3 reads CAWSGHWYGYTF. DNA of the CDR3: TGTGCCTGGAGTGGTCACTGGTATGGCTACACCTTC. This chain uses TRBV30 with TRBJ1-2; unclear D gene. Germline CDR1 reads GTSNPN; CDR2 reads SVGIG (reference sequence). This CDR3 is built from 12 residues. Trimming took 1 base from V and 5 from J, leaving 8 bases between them.